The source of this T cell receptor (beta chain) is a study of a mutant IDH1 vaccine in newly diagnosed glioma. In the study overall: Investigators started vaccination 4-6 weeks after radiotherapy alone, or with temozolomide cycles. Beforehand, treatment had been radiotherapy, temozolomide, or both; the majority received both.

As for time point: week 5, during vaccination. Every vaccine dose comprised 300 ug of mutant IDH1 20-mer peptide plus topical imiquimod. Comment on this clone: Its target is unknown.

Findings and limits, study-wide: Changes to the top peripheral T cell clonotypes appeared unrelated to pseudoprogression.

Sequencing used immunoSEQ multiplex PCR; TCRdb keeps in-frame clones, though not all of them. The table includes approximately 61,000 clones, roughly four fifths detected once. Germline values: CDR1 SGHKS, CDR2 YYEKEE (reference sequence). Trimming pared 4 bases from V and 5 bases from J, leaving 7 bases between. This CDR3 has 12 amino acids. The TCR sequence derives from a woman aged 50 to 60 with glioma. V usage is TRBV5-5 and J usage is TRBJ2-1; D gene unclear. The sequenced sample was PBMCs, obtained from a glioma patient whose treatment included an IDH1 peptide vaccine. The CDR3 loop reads CASSLRNNEQFF. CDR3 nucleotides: TGTGCCAGCAGCCTCAGAAACAATGAGCAGTTCTTC.